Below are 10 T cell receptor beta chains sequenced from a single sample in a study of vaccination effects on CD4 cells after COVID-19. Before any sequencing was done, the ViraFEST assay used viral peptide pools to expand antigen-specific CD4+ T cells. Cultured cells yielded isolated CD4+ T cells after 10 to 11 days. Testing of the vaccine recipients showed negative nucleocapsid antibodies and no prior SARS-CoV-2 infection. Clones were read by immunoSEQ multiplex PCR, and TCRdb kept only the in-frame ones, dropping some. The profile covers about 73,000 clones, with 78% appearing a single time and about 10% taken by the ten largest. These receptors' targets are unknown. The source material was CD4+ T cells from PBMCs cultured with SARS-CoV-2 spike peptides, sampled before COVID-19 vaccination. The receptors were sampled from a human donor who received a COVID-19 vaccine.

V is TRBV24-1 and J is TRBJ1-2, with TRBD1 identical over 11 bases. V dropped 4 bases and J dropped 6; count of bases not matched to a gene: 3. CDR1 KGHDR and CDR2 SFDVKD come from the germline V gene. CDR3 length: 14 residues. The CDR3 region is CATSDSGQGDGYTF. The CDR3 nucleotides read TGTGCCACCAGTGACTCGGGACAGGGGGATGGCTACACCTTC.

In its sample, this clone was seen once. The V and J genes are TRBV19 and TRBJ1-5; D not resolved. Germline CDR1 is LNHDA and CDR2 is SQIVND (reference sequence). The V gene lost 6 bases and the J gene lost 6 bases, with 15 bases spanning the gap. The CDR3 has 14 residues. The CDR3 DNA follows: TGTGCCAGTAGACGACTAGCGGACGGTCAGCCCCAGCATTTT. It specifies CASRRLADGQPQHF.

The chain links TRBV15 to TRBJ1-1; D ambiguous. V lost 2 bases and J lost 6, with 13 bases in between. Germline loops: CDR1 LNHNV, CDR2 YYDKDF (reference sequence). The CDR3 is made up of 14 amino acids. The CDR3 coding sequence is TGTGCCACCAGCAGATTACTCCTTGGGCCTGAAGCTTTCTTT. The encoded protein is CATSRLLLGPEAFF. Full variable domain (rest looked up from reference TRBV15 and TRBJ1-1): DAMVIQNPRYQVTQFGKPVTLSCSQTLNHNVMYWYQQKSSQAPKLLFHYYDKDFNNEADTPDNFQSRRPNTSFCFLDIRSPGLGDTAMYLCATSRLLLGPEAFFGQGTRLTVV.

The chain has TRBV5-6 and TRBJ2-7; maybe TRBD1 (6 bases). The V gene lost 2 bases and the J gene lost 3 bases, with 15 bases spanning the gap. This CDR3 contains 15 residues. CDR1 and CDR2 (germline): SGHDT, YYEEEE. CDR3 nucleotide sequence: TGTGCCAGCAGCTTTCGAGGGTTAGGGGGCTACGAGCAGTACGTC. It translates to CASSFRGLGGYEQYV.

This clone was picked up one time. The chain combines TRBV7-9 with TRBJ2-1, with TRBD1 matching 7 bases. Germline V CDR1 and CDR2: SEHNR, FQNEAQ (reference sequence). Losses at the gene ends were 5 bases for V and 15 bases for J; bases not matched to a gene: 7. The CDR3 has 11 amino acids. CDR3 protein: CASSPDRDLFF. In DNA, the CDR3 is TGTGCCAGCAGCCCTGACAGGGATCTGTTCTTC.

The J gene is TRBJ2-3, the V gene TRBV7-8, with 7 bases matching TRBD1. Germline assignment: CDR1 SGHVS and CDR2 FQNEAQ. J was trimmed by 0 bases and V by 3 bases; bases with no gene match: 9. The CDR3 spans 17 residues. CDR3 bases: TGTGCCAGCAGCTTTTGGGGGACAGAGATTAGCACAGATACGCAGTATTTT. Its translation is CASSFWGTEISTDTQYF.

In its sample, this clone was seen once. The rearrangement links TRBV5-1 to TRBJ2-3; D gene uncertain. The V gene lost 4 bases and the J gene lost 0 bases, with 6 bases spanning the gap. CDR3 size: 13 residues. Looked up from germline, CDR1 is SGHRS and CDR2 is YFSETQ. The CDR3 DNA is TGCGCCAGCAGCCAACCAAGCACAGATACGCAGTATTTT. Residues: CASSQPSTDTQYF.

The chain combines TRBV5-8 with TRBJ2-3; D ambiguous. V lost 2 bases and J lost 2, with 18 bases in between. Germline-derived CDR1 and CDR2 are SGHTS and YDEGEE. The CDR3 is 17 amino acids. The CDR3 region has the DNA TGTGCCAGCAGCTTTAGGAACGACCCTTTCCACACAGATACGCAGTATTTT. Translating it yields CASSFRNDPFHTDTQYF.

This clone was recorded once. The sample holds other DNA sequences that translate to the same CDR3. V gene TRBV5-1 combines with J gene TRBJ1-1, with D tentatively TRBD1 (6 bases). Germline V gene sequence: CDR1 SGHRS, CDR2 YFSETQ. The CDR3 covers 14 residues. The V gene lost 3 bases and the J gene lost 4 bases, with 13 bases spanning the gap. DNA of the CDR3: TGCGCCAGCAGCTCACAGGGCGGGGGCACTGAAGCTTTCTTT. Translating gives CASSSQGGGTEAFF.

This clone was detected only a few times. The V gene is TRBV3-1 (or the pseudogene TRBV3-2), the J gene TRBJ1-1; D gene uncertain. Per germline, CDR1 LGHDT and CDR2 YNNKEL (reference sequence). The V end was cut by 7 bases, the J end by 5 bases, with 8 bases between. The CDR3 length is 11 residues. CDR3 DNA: TGTGCCAGCAACTCCGGGACTGAAGCTTTCTTT. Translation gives CASNSGTEAFF.